This T cell receptor beta chain is drawn from a study of cytomegalovirus exposure and HLA in healthy donors. Both 60 Vbeta primers and 13 Jbeta primers went into the PCR. Produced via immunoSEQ multiplex PCR; TCRdb's table is partial and in-frame only. The sample holds 85,000 to 100,000 clones, under 80% seen once. Trimming removed 5 bases at V and 4 bases at J, with 10 bases between. CDR1 and CDR2 from the germline V gene are SGHAT and FQNNGV. The CDR3 is made up of 13 amino acids. Sequencing was done on a sample of PBMCs. The gene calls are TRBV11-2 and TRBJ2-3; possible D gene TRBD2, 5 bases. This clonotype was sampled from a woman aged 30 to 39 in good health and CMV-seronegative. The CDR3 DNA follows: TGTGCCAGCAGCCCCGGGCGGGCAGATACGCAGTATTTT. This gives the protein CASSPGRADTQYF.